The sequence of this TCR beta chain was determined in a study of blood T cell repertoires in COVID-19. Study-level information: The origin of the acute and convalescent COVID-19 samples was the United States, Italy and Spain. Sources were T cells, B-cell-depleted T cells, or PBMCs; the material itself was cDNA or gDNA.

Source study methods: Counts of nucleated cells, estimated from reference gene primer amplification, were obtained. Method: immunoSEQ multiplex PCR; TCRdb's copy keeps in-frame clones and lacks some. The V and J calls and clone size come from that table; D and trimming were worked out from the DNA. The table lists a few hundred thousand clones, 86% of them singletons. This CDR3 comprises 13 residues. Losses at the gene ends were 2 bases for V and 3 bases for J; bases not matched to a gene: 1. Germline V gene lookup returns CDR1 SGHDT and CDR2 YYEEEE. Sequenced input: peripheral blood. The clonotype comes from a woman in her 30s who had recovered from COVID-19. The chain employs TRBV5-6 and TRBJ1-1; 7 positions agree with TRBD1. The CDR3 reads CASSFGTDTEAFF. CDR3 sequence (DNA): TGTGCCAGCAGCTTCGGGACAGACACTGAAGCTTTCTTT.